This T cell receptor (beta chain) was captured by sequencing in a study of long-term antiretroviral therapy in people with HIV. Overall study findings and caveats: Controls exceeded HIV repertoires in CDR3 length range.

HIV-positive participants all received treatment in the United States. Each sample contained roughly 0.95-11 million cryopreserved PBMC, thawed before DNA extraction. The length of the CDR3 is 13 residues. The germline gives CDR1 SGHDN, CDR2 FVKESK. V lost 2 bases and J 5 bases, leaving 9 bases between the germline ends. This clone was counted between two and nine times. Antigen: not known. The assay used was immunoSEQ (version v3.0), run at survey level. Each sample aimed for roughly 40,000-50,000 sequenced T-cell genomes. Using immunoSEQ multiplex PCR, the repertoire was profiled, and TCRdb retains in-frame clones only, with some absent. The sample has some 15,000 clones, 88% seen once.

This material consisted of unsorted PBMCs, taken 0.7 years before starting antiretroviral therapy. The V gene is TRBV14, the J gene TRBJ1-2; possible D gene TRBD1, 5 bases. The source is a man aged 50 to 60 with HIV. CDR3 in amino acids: CASSQMGGYGYTF. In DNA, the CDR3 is TGTGCCAGCAGCCAAATGGGGGGGTATGGCTACACCTTC.